Listed below are T cell receptor beta chains from one sample, sequenced in a study of blood T cell repertoires in COVID-19. The repertoire was sequenced with immunoSEQ multiplex PCR; TCRdb's copy has only in-frame clones and lacks some. This sample has tens of thousands of clones, with under 90% found just once. The source material was peripheral blood. The source is a human donor in a cohort sampled during active COVID-19. CDR3s include the opening cysteine and the closing phenylalanine or tryptophan. Fields, in order: D gene, V gene, J gene, clone size, CDR3 protein, CDR3 DNA. D genes are given only for firm matches. A row's size may be missing; if present it is once, few, many or a size class.

.	TRBV19	TRBJ1-5	.	CASSSGSRGNQPQHF	TGTGCCAGTAGTTCCGGCAGCAGAGGGAATCAGCCCCAGCATTTT
TRBD2	TRBV9	TRBJ2-1	.	CASSVASLAGSYNEQFF	TGTGCCAGCAGCGTAGCTTCCCTAGCGGGGTCCTACAATGAGCAGTTCTTC
.	TRBV30	TRBJ2-7	.	CAWRTGGIYEQYF	TGTGCCTGGCGGACTGGGGGGATCTACGAGCAGTACTTC
.	TRBV27	TRBJ2-1	once	CASSLISGSYNEQFF	TGTGCCAGCAGTTTGATTAGCGGCTCCTACAATGAGCAGTTCTTC
.	TRBV27	TRBJ2-7	.	CASSSGASTWGEQYF	TGTGCCAGCAGTTCAGGGGCGTCGACATGGGGCGAGCAGTACTTC
TRBD1	TRBV19	TRBJ2-7	.	CASSPMAQGAHEQYF	TGTGCCAGTAGTCCGATGGCCCAGGGGGCGCACGAGCAGTACTTC
TRBD1	TRBV4-2	TRBJ1-2	.	CASSQDDRVHGYTF	TGTGCCAGCAGCCAAGATGACAGGGTGCATGGCTACACCTTC
TRBD1	TRBV9	TRBJ2-7	once	CASSPGTASYEQYF	TGTGCCAGCAGTCCCGGGACAGCTTCCTACGAGCAGTACTTC
TRBD1	TRBV6-4	TRBJ1-2	.	CASSQGTGEYGYTF	TGTGCCAGCAGCCAGGGGACAGGGGAATATGGCTACACCTTC
TRBD2	TRBV7-8	TRBJ2-3	.	CASSLVAGGGSGDTQYF	TGTGCCAGCAGCTTAGTCGCCGGCGGGGGTTCCGGGGATACGCAGTATTTT
.	TRBV5-6	TRBJ1-5	.	CASSATGIQPQHF	TGTGCCAGCAGCGCCACCGGGATTCAGCCCCAGCATTTT
.	TRBV7-9	TRBJ1-5	few	CASSSRVFDDDNQPQHF	TGTGCCAGCAGCTCCAGGGTCTTTGACGATGACAATCAGCCCCAGCATTTT
.	TRBV10-3	TRBJ2-5	.	CAISEDRSQETQYF	TGTGCCATCAGTGAGGATAGATCCCAAGAGACCCAGTACTTC
.	TRBV7-2	TRBJ2-7	.	CASSSHGGGAYEQYF	TGTGCCAGCAGCTCCCATGGGGGGGGCGCCTACGAGCAGTACTTC
.	TRBV5-1	TRBJ1-6	.	CASSPSQMPYSPLHF	TGCGCCAGCAGCCCGAGTCAAATGCCCTATTCACCCCTCCACTTT
.	TRBV5-4	TRBJ1-1	once	CASSLEAGMNTEAFF	TGTGCCAGCAGCTTGGAGGCGGGAATGAACACTGAAGCTTTCTTT
TRBD2	TRBV5-5	TRBJ2-5	.	CASSLVAGGPNQETQYF	TGTGCCAGCAGCTTGGTAGCGGGAGGTCCAAACCAAGAGACCCAGTACTTC
.	TRBV27	TRBJ2-5	.	CASSFVGGRETQYF	TGTGCCAGCAGTTTCGTGGGGGGGCGGGAGACCCAGTACTTC
TRBD1	TRBV18	TRBJ1-1	few	CASSPDRANTEAFF	TGTGCCAGCTCACCAGACAGGGCCAACACTGAAGCTTTCTTT
.	TRBV29-1	TRBJ2-7	.	CSGLGGYEQYF	TGCAGCGGGTTAGGGGGCTACGAGCAGTACTTC
TRBD1	TRBV5-1	TRBJ1-1	.	CASSPEGRGPEAFF	TGCGCCAGCAGCCCCGAGGGCAGGGGGCCTGAAGCTTTCTTT
TRBD2	TRBV18	TRBJ2-7	.	CASSPRAEAGGSPEYF	TGTGCCAGCTCACCACGGGCGGAAGCGGGAGGGTCCCCGGAGTACTTC
.	TRBV29-1	TRBJ1-1	.	CSVEATANTEAFF	TGCAGCGTTGAAGCGACAGCCAACACTGAAGCTTTCTTT
TRBD2	TRBV28	TRBJ2-1	.	CASIPSGGFSEQFF	TGTGCCAGCATTCCTAGCGGGGGGTTTAGTGAGCAGTTCTTC
TRBD2	TRBV9	TRBJ2-1	.	CASSVDETSAVKFF	TGTGCCAGCAGCGTAGATGAGACTAGCGCTGTCAAGTTCTTC
.	TRBV3-1/TRBV3-2	TRBJ2-5	.	CASSQVAGVHKTQYF	TGTGCCAGCAGCCAAGTTGCCGGGGTCCACAAGACCCAGTACTTC
.	TRBV5-1	TRBJ2-7	once	CASSLGRGMFYEQYF	TGCGCCAGCAGCTTGGGCAGGGGTATGTTCTACGAGCAGTACTTC
TRBD2	TRBV7-2	TRBJ2-7	.	CASSSFLAGNSYEQYF	TGTGCCAGCAGCTCGTTCTTAGCGGGAAACTCCTACGAGCAGTACTTC
TRBD1	TRBV19	TRBJ1-4	.	CASRQGENEKLFF	TGTGCCAGCCGACAGGGGGAAAATGAAAAACTGTTTTTT
.	TRBV6-2/TRBV6-3	TRBJ2-7	.	CASSSLGGVNEQYF	TGTGCCAGCAGTTCTCTTGGGGGCGTCAACGAGCAGTACTTC
TRBD2	TRBV7-9	TRBJ2-5	.	CASSIDRAGARHF	TGTGCCAGCAGTATTGACAGAGCGGGGGCGCGTCACTTC
.	TRBV10-3	TRBJ2-7	.	CAISKGQTSYEQYF	TGTGCCATCAGCAAAGGACAGACATCCTACGAGCAGTACTTC
TRBD1	TRBV6-1	TRBJ2-3	.	CASSEVGGLDTQYF	TGTGCCAGCAGTGAAGTAGGGGGCTTAGATACGCAGTATTTT
.	TRBV10-3	TRBJ2-5	once	CAISESGGTETQYF	TGTGCCATCAGTGAGTCTGGGGGGACAGAGACCCAGTACTTC
.	TRBV20-1	TRBJ1-1	few	CSATGVSEAFF	TGCAGTGCTACCGGGGTATCTGAAGCTTTCTTT
.	TRBV7-9	TRBJ1-2	.	CASSQEVYGYTF	TGTGCCAGCAGCCAGGAAGTCTATGGCTACACCTTC
.	TRBV19	TRBJ1-6	once	CASSIRSENSPLHF	TGTGCCAGTAGTATAAGATCTGAGAATTCACCCCTCCACTTT
.	TRBV18	TRBJ1-5	.	CASSPPGEQPQHF	TGTGCCAGCTCACCACCTGGGGAGCAGCCCCAGCATTTT
.	TRBV11-2	TRBJ1-5	.	CASSPGTSIQPQHF	TGTGCCAGCAGCCCGGGAACCTCAATCCAGCCCCAGCATTTT
TRBD2	TRBV7-2	TRBJ2-7	.	CASSSGPRDYNYEQYF	TGTGCCAGCAGCTCCGGCCCCCGGGACTACAACTACGAGCAGTACTTC
.	TRBV30	TRBJ2-7	.	CAWSVGGLAYEQYF	TGTGCCTGGAGTGTCGGCGGGCTGGCCTACGAGCAGTACTTC
.	TRBV10-3	TRBJ2-5	.	CAISGTNRETQYF	TGTGCCATCAGTGGGACTAATCGGGAGACCCAGTACTTC
.	TRBV16	TRBJ1-1	.	CASSQRGEAFF	TGTGCCAGCAGCCAGAGGGGGGAAGCTTTCTTT
.	TRBV12-3/TRBV12-4	TRBJ2-7	once	CASSLTEQYF	TGTGCCAGCAGTTTAACAGAGCAGTACTTC
.	TRBV10-2	TRBJ1-5	few	CASSESGHRNQPQHF	TGCGCCAGCAGTGAATCGGGACACCGGAATCAGCCCCAGCATTTT
.	TRBV6-2/TRBV6-3	TRBJ2-7	few	CASSYLAYEQYF	TGTGCCAGCAGTTACCTTGCCTACGAGCAGTACTTC
TRBD2	TRBV7-9	TRBJ2-3	.	CASSLGLLAGADTQYF	TGTGCCAGCAGCTTGGGATTGCTAGCGGGAGCTGATACGCAGTATTTT
TRBD2	TRBV28	TRBJ2-1	.	CASILAGGAHEQFF	TGTGCCAGCATATTAGCGGGAGGGGCCCATGAGCAGTTCTTC
TRBD1	TRBV6-6	TRBJ1-2	.	CASSYSGQGDGYTF	TGTGCCAGCAGTTACTCGGGACAGGGGGATGGCTACACCTTC
TRBD1	TRBV6-2/TRBV6-3	TRBJ1-2	.	CASSPPRRGRIYGYTF	TGTGCCAGCAGCCCCCCCCGCAGGGGGAGGATCTATGGCTACACCTTC
.	TRBV5-1	TRBJ1-1	.	CASSLNGGVNTEAFF	TGCGCCAGCAGCTTGAACGGCGGGGTGAACACTGAAGCTTTCTTT